A selection of T cell receptor beta chains follows, all from one sample in a study of radiotherapy plus CTLA-4 blockade in lung cancer. TCRdb's table, derived via immunoSEQ multiplex PCR, lists solely in-frame clones and lacks some. The sample has some 90,000 clones, around 86% seen once. Specimen: peripheral blood, collected from a patient treated with radiotherapy plus ipilimumab. All receptors come from a human donor with non-small cell lung cancer who had stable disease on radiotherapy plus ipilimumab. The CDR3 runs from the conserved cysteine through the conserved F or W. Fields, in order: V gene, CDR3 protein.

V: TRBV6-5; CDR3: CASSYGASGRASEQFF
V: TRBV15; CDR3: CATSREFQGNTEAFF
V: TRBV14; CDR3: CASSLYRDEVYF
V: TRBV2; CDR3: CASNEKAAGPETQYF
V: TRBV18; CDR3: CASSLYDRADYGYTF
V: TRBV5-1; CDR3: CASSFTGAYEQYF
V: TRBV19; CDR3: CASSIWGAGTDTQYF
V: TRBV30; CDR3: CAWRPEGTPAGYTF
V: TRBV7-9; CDR3: CASSLGQTGEKLFF
V: TRBV14; CDR3: CASSLATSGVGTQYF
V: TRBV30; CDR3: CAWSVGASNQPQHF
V: TRBV6-1; CDR3: CASRGTGHGYTF
V: TRBV7-9; CDR3: CASSLRSGTGAPYGYTF
V: TRBV6-6; CDR3: CASSPGSGRVAEQYF
V: TRBV9; CDR3: CASSVSPPQGISGNTIYF
V: TRBV2; CDR3: CASKRQGAQEKLFF
V: TRBV5-1; CDR3: CASSLDTGAAYYGYTF
V: TRBV4-2; CDR3: CASKPTNTGELFF
V: TRBV5-4; CDR3: CASSFQDHFYNEQFF
V: TRBV6-6; CDR3: CASRLGQGANNQPQHF
V: TRBV9; CDR3: CASSVGDTGELFF
V: TRBV5-1; CDR3: CASSTQGGSSYEQYF
V: TRBV10-2; CDR3: CASSDRGEQYF
V: TRBV27; CDR3: CASSLYRQGARGANVLTF
V: TRBV9; CDR3: CASSVSGGPDYEQYF
V: TRBV28; CDR3: CASSFWGVGRTDTQYF
V: TRBV5-4; CDR3: CASSFPTGELFF
V: TRBV28; CDR3: CASSTGTGSYNEQFF
V: TRBV15; CDR3: CATRLGDNEQFF
V: TRBV18; CDR3: CASSPRQSSYNSPLHF
V: TRBV4-2; CDR3: CASSLDQRSDEQYF
V: TRBV18; CDR3: CASSPPAGGYNEQFF
V: TRBV9; CDR3: CASSVGGQNIQYF
V: TRBV5-1; CDR3: CASSLIPNKAYEQYF
V: TRBV11-2; CDR3: CASRSPGQGIQETQYF
V: TRBV27; CDR3: CASRPRTEYQETQYF
V: TRBV5-6; CDR3: CASTNWGISTYEQYF
V: TRBV28; CDR3: CASKVQGSYEQYF
V: TRBV10-3; CDR3: CAISESGPSRGYTF
V: TRBV27; CDR3: CASSQGRQGVQPQHF
V: TRBV5-1; CDR3: CASSPRPPGTGFAGELFF
V: TRBV5-4; CDR3: CASTEAGETGSYEQYF
V: TRBV19; CDR3: CASSARTGTVYEQYF
V: TRBV7-8; CDR3: CASSFGILSNQPQHF
V: TRBV10-2; CDR3: CASSDRLAGIYNEQFF
V: TRBV10-1; CDR3: CASSGSGTDTQYF
V: TRBV27; CDR3: CASSLRPSGDTQYF
V: TRBV7-9; CDR3: CASSLETGGPYNEQFF
V: TRBV5-6; CDR3: CASSIGTVQETQYF
V: TRBV5-1; CDR3: CASSLVTGINEQFF
V: TRBV6-6; CDR3: CASLDMGSTDTQYF
V: TRBV28; CDR3: CASSSPQLNQPQHF
V: TRBV19; CDR3: CASSMGLGGINEQFF
V: TRBV11-2; CDR3: CASSLGSSGGQQETQYF